Following are 2 T cell receptor beta chains from one sample sequenced in a study of response to subunit inactivated influenza vaccine. TCRdb processed the RT-PCR reads anew with MiXCR; each CDR3 protein has one entry. The sample records 200,000 to 250,000 distinct CDR3 sequences, roughly an eighth being singletons. The specimen was non-naive T cells sorted from PBMCs, collected approximately 15 days before vaccination. These receptors all come from a man aged 45 to 65 who received an inactivated influenza vaccine.

This chain connects TRBV6-1 to TRBJ2-2; D unresolved. The germline CDR1 and CDR2 sequences are MNHNS and SASEGT. The CDR3 is 13 amino acids. Trimming pared 4 bases from V and 4 bases from J, leaving 7 bases between. The CDR3 bases are TGTGCCAGCAGTGGTCTTAGCACCGGGGAGCTGTTTTTT. Residues: CASSGLSTGELFF.

The rearrangement links TRBV3-1 to TRBJ2-5; D remains ambiguous. The V gene's germline CDR1 is LGHDT and CDR2 YNNKEL (reference sequence). Trimming pared 3 bases from V and 5 bases from J, leaving 7 bases between. The CDR3 spans 12 residues. The CDR3 nucleotides are TGTGCCAGCAGCCACTTGTGGGAGACCCAGTACTTC. This codes for CASSHLWETQYF.